One sample yielded the 23 T cell receptor beta chains listed below, sequenced in a study of cytomegalovirus exposure and HLA in healthy donors. The PCR made use of 60 Vbeta and 13 Jbeta primers. The protocol was immunoSEQ multiplex PCR, while the TCRdb copy is restricted to in-frame clones and leaves out a portion. The table records around 80,000 clones, 62% of them present only once. Sequencing was done on a sample of PBMCs. These receptors originate from a male donor in good health and CMV-seropositive.

J is TRBJ2-7 and V is TRBV20-1, with 7 bases that match TRBD2. The trim removed 6 bases at V and 9 bases at J, leaving 5 bases unmatched. CDR3 size: 10 residues. Germline CDR1 and CDR2: DFQATT and SNEGSKA (reference sequence). The CDR3 protein is CSASGEGQYF. CDR3 in DNA: TGCAGTGCCTCCGGGGAGGGGCAGTACTTC.

The chain is built from TRBV6-5 and TRBJ1-1, with 11 bases matching TRBD1. Germline-derived CDR1 and CDR2 are MNHEY and SVGAGI. V gave up 2 bases and J gave up 7 bases; unmatched junction bases: 6. The CDR3 is 15 residues long. The chain's CDR3 is CASSYVDRGLGEAFF. Here the CDR3 DNA reads TGTGCCAGCAGTTACGTGGACAGGGGGCTCGGTGAAGCTTTCTTT.

The CDR3 DNA reads as TGCGCCAGCAAAAAGGGGTCGGAGCCCGGGGAGCTGTTTTTT. This translates into CASKKGSEPGELFF. The rearrangement joins TRBV5-1 to TRBJ2-2, with D possibly matching TRBD1 (5 bases). V was clipped by 6 bases and J by 6 bases, with 15 bases between them. Germline V CDR1 and CDR2: SGHRS, YFSETQ. The CDR3 contains 14 residues.

V usage is TRBV9 and J usage is TRBJ2-3; tentatively, D is TRBD1 (5 bases). Germline CDR1 and CDR2: SGDLS and YYNGEE. CDR3 length: 14 amino acids. V lost 0 bases to trimming and J lost 3 bases, with 8 bases between them. CDR3 region: CASSVETATDTQYF. CDR3 nucleotide sequence: TGTGCCAGCAGCGTAGAGACAGCTACAGATACGCAGTATTTT. Variable domain in full (rest from reference TRBV9 and TRBJ2-3): DSGVTQTPKHLITATGQRVTLRCSPRSGDLSVYWYQQSLDQGLQFLIQYYNGEERAKGNILERFSAQQFPDLHSELNLSSLELGDSALYFCASSVETATDTQYFGPGTRLTVL.

This chain joins TRBV9 and TRBJ2-1; 8 bases fit TRBD2. Germline V lookup: CDR1 SGDLS, CDR2 YYNGEE. The CDR3 consists of 18 residues. The V gene end was trimmed by 3 bases and the J gene end by 0 bases; junction bases not matched to a gene: 11. The CDR3 DNA reads as TGTGCCAGCAGCGGAGCAGCGGGGGCGGGGAGCTCCTACAATGAGCAGTTCTTC. Protein product: CASSGAAGAGSSYNEQFF.

This clone was counted between two and nine times. The chain uses TRBV9 and TRBJ2-3, with 7 positions matching TRBD2. CDR1 is SGDLS and CDR2 is YYNGEE in the germline V gene. J was trimmed by 6 bases and V by 0 bases; bases with no gene match: 7. The CDR3 contains 15 residues. The chain's CDR3 is CASSVEGGPWDTQYF. Here the CDR3 DNA reads TGTGCCAGCAGCGTAGAGGGAGGGCCATGGGATACGCAGTATTTT.

The chain joins TRBV9 to TRBJ2-3; possible D gene TRBD2, 5 bases. CDR1 SGDLS and CDR2 YYNGEE come from the germline V gene. Trimming pared 0 bases from V and 1 base from J, leaving 9 bases between. The CDR3 is 15 residues long. The CDR3: CASSVVRTGTDTQYF. The DNA of the CDR3 is TGTGCCAGCAGCGTAGTGAGGACTGGCACAGATACGCAGTATTTT.

This clone has a single count. J is TRBJ2-7 and V is TRBV23-1, with D possibly matching TRBD1 (6 bases). TRBV23-1 is noted as an ORF with a role that remains uncertain. The CDR3 has 13 amino acids. The V end lost 4 bases, the J end lost 1 base, and 8 bases lay between the germline ends. Written as DNA, the CDR3 is TGCGCCAGCAGTCGAGGGGGATCCTACGAGCAGTACTTC. Translated: CASSRGGSYEQYF.

The chain employs TRBV18 and TRBJ2-7, with 7 bases fitting TRBD1. V lost 4 bases and J lost 4; bases outside the gene matches: 4. The germline gives CDR1 KGHSH, CDR2 LQKENI. CDR3 length: 13 amino acids. The CDR3 region is CASSQGQAYEQYF. The CDR3 DNA follows: TGTGCCAGCTCACAAGGACAGGCGTACGAGCAGTACTTC. Complete variable domain (other parts from reference TRBV18 and TRBJ2-7): NAGVMQNPRHLVRRRGQEARLRCSPMKGHSHVYWYRQLPEEGLKFMVYLQKENIIDESGMPKERFSAEFPKEGPSILRIQQVVRGDSAAYFCASSQGQAYEQYFGPGTRLTVT.

In its sample, this clone was seen a few times. The CDR3 here is CASSLLGIQDDNQPQHF. For the CDR3, the DNA is TGTGCCAGCAGTTTATTGGGAATACAGGATGACAATCAGCCCCAGCATTTT. V usage is TRBV28 and J usage is TRBJ1-5, with a possible D match to TRBD1 (5 bases). Germline V gene lookup returns CDR1 MDHEN and CDR2 SYDVKM. Trimming stripped 1 base from V and 3 bases from J, with 16 bases between. This CDR3 is built from 17 residues.

The V gene is TRBV5-4, the J gene TRBJ2-5; D is perhaps TRBD1 (5 bases). The CDR3 totals 13 residues. Deletions cut 6 bases from V and 3 bases from J, with 12 bases between. Germline loops: CDR1 SGHNT, CDR2 YYREEE (reference sequence). CDR3 nucleotide sequence: TGTGCCAGCACTCAGGGCAGGGAAGAGACCCAGTACTTC. Residues: CASTQGREETQYF. The full variable domain, in which reference TRBV5-4 and TRBJ2-5 provide the parts outside the CDR3, is ETGVTQSPTHLIKTRGQQVTLRCSSQSGHNTVSWYQQALGQGPQFIFQYYREEENGRGNFPPRFSGLQFPNYSSELNVNALELDDSALYLCASTQGREETQYFGPGTRLLVL.

The chain links TRBV5-5 to TRBJ2-7, with a tentative D call TRBD2 (6 bases). CDR1 is SGHKS and CDR2 is YYEKEE in the germline V gene (reference sequence). This CDR3 is 15 amino acids long. Trimming cost V 0 bases and J 0 bases, with 10 bases left between them. In DNA, the CDR3 is TGTGCCAGCAGCTTGGAGGCGACTAGCTCCTACGAGCAGTACTTC. Protein sequence: CASSLEATSSYEQYF.

The chain uses TRBV28 and TRBJ1-1; 9 nucleotides match TRBD1. Germline V lookup: CDR1 MDHEN, CDR2 SYDVKM. This CDR3 spans 15 amino acids. Trimming took 2 bases from V and 5 from J; bases not matched to a gene: 6. The CDR3 protein is CASSLPGQGGTEAFF. CDR3 DNA: TGTGCCAGCAGTTTACCGGGACAGGGCGGGACTGAAGCTTTCTTT.

The rearrangement joins TRBV9 to TRBJ2-1; 9 nucleotides align to TRBD1. The J segment lost 4 bases and the V segment lost 4 bases, leaving 15 bases of the junction unmatched. The CDR3 totals 18 residues. The germline gives CDR1 SGDLS, CDR2 YYNGEE. CDR3 sequence: CASSPTSNRGLPYNEQFF. The CDR3 DNA sequence: TGTGCCAGCAGCCCAACCTCGAACAGGGGGCTCCCGTACAATGAGCAGTTCTTC.

This chain links TRBV4-1 with TRBJ2-5; TRBD2 aligns across 15 bases. Germline CDR1 and CDR2: MGHRA and YSYEKL. The CDR3 covers 14 residues. V lost 5 bases and J lost 11; bases outside the gene matches: 6. The DNA for the CDR3 is TGCGCCAGCAGCGAAGGACTAGCGGGAGGGGAGCAGTACTTC. The encoded protein is CASSEGLAGGEQYF.

The rearrangement links TRBV11-3 to TRBJ1-1; TRBD1 might be the D (6 bases). The CDR3 runs 13 residues. Germline V gene lookup returns CDR1 SGHNT and CDR2 YENEEA. Trimming removed 5 bases from V and 4 bases from J, with 11 bases in between. The CDR3 DNA reads as TGTGCCAGCAGCGGGAGGGGGGGCACTGAAGCTTTCTTT. Its protein product is CASSGRGGTEAFF.

The chain links TRBV4-2 to TRBJ1-5; D gene uncertain. Trimming pared 1 base from V and 5 bases from J, leaving 9 bases between. CDR3 length equals 14 residues. The germline CDR1 and CDR2 sequences are LGHNA and YNFKEQ. CDR3 residues: CASSQGPEDQPQHF. CDR3 bases: TGTGCCAGCAGCCAAGGTCCTGAGGATCAGCCCCAGCATTTT.

The V and J genes are TRBV2 and TRBJ1-2; 7 bases agree with TRBD1. Germline values: CDR1 SNHLY, CDR2 FYNNEI. V lost 6 bases and J lost 2; bases outside the gene matches: 9. The CDR3 sequence is 15 residues long. In DNA, the CDR3 is TGTGCCAGCAGCGCGGGACAGAGCGAAAACTATGGCTACACCTTC. It encodes CASSAGQSENYGYTF. The entire variable domain, with the rest obtained from reference TRBV2 and TRBJ1-2, is as follows: EPEVTQTPSHQVTQMGQEVILRCVPISNHLYFYWYRQILGQKVEFLVSFYNNEISEKSEIFDDQFSVERPDGSNFTLKIRSTKLEDSAMYFCASSAGQSENYGYTFGSGTRLTVV.

The J gene is TRBJ2-5, the V gene TRBV6-5, with TRBD2 matching 14 bases. Trimming took 4 bases from V and 11 from J; bases not matched to a gene: 12. From germline, CDR1 is MNHEY and CDR2 SVGAGI. This CDR3 comprises 16 residues. The DNA of the CDR3 is TGTGCCAGCAGTTTAAAGGGACTAGCGGGAGTCGGAGAGCAGTACTTC. Protein: CASSLKGLAGVGEQYF.

The chain employs TRBV27 and TRBJ2-7, with D tentatively TRBD2 (5 bases). Trimming stripped 4 bases from V and 0 bases from J, with 13 bases between. There are 15 residues in the CDR3. Per the germline V gene, CDR1 is MNHEY and CDR2 is SMNVEV (reference sequence). CDR3 DNA: TGTGCCAGCAGTTCCGGAGGTAGGAACTCCTACGAGCAGTACTTC. Translation: CASSSGGRNSYEQYF.

This clone is a singleton in its sample. The genes are TRBV14 and TRBJ2-7; D is perhaps TRBD2 (5 bases). The CDR3 loop spans 12 amino acids. V shed 3 bases and J shed 4 bases, with 7 bases lying between them. Germline V gives CDR1 SGHDN, CDR2 FVKESK. This CDR3 reads CASSHRGYEQYF. DNA for the CDR3: TGTGCCAGCAGCCATCGCGGGTACGAGCAGTACTTC.

V and J are TRBV9 and TRBJ2-7; the D gene is possibly TRBD1 (5 bases). The CDR3 is 13 residues long. Germline values: CDR1 SGDLS, CDR2 YYNGEE. Trimming took off 0 bases at V and 3 bases at J, with 7 bases between the two ends. The chain's CDR3 is CASSVGTHYEQYF. The DNA of the CDR3 is TGTGCCAGCAGCGTAGGGACACACTACGAGCAGTACTTC.

The chain is built from TRBV6-1 and TRBJ1-5, with D unresolved. V gave up 0 bases and J gave up 0 bases, with 12 bases separating them. This CDR3 is built from 17 residues. The germline gives CDR1 MNHNS, CDR2 SASEGT. The CDR3 DNA is TGTGCCAGCAGTGAAGCGCTAGCCCTTTATAGCAATCAGCCCCAGCATTTT. Its translation is CASSEALALYSNQPQHF.